The 8 T cell receptor beta chains presented below share a single source sample, sequenced in a study of circulating and synovial CD4+ cells in juvenile arthritis. The table came from immunoSEQ multiplex PCR; TCRdb's copy has only in-frame clones and leaves some out. The profile shows approximately 36,000 clones, approximately 93% of them singletons. Material: CD4+ T cells from blood. These receptors were obtained from a human donor with juvenile idiopathic arthritis.

The gene calls are TRBV11-1 and TRBJ2-3; D remains unclear. Germline V gives CDR1 SGHAT, CDR2 FQDESV (reference sequence). V was shortened by 4 bases and J by 5 bases, with 7 bases between the two germline ends. The CDR3 is made up of 12 amino acids. The CDR3 DNA follows: TGTGCCAGCAGCTCTGGCGGAGATACGCAGTATTTT. This codes for CASSSGGDTQYF.

J is TRBJ2-1 and V is TRBV7-9; possibly TRBD2 for D (7 bases). Germline V gives CDR1 SEHNR, CDR2 FQNEAQ (reference sequence). This CDR3 is built from 15 residues. V lost 0 bases and J lost 2, with 8 bases in between. CDR3 nucleotides: TGTGCCAGCAGCTTAGCGGGGGGGCCCTACAATGAGCAGTTCTTC. Protein product: CASSLAGGPYNEQFF.

This clone was seen more than once but under ten times. The CDR3 DNA reads as TGCGCCAGCAGCCAAGAAAGGGGGGGGTTTTACGAGCAGTACTTC. It yields the protein CASSQERGGFYEQYF. V is TRBV4-3 and J is TRBJ2-7; weak D call: TRBD2 (7 bases). Per the germline V gene, CDR1 is LGHNA and CDR2 is YSLEER. The CDR3 has 15 residues. V lost 0 bases and J lost 4, with 13 bases in between.

This chain uses TRBV6-6 with TRBJ2-7; tentatively, D is TRBD2 (5 bases). V shed 5 bases and J shed 0 bases, with 14 bases lying between them. Germline CDR1 reads MNHNY; CDR2 reads SVGAGI (reference sequence). This CDR3 contains 15 residues. CDR3 bases: TGTGCCAGCAGTCCCCGGGTGGGGAGCTCCTACGAGCAGTACTTC. Amino acids: CASSPRVGSSYEQYF.

V gene TRBV10-3 combines with J gene TRBJ1-2, with 8 nucleotides matching TRBD1. V shed 7 bases, J shed 5 bases, and the junction held 6 bases outside the gene matches. Looked up from germline, CDR1 is ENHRY and CDR2 is SYGVKD. This CDR3 contains 13 residues. Written as DNA, the CDR3 is TGTGCCATCACCCCGGACAGGGCTTATGGCTACACCTTC. It translates to CAITPDRAYGYTF.

The V call is TRBV5-1, the J call TRBJ1-1; 8 nucleotides align to TRBD1. Germline CDR1 is SGHRS and CDR2 is YFSETQ. Trimming at V came to 6 bases and at J to 8 bases, leaving 12 bases not matched to a gene. The CDR3 runs 14 residues. CDR3 sequence reads: CASTPGTGTAEAFF. As DNA, the CDR3 is TGCGCCAGCACCCCCGGGACAGGAACGGCCGAAGCTTTCTTT.

This chain uses TRBV12-5 with TRBJ1-6; 8 bases are shared with TRBD1. Germline values: CDR1 LGHNT, CDR2 FRNRAP. This CDR3 contains 16 residues. Trimming took 6 bases from V and 7 from J; bases not matched to a gene: 11. The CDR3 bases are TGTGCTAGTGGCCTATCCCTTACAGGGGGGAATTCACCCCTCCACTTT. Its translation: CASGLSLTGGNSPLHF.

This clone was detected once. V gene TRBV7-2 combines with J gene TRBJ1-5; the D is unclear. Germline CDR1 reads SGHTA; CDR2 reads FQGNSA. This CDR3 comprises 14 residues. Deletions cut 1 base from V and 3 bases from J, with 7 bases between. The CDR3 spells CASSLGAYNQPQHF. CDR3 nucleotide sequence: TGTGCCAGCAGCTTAGGGGCATACAATCAGCCCCAGCATTTT.